This is a list of T cell receptor beta chains from one sample in a study of OX40 agonist ivuxolimab in advanced cancers. Measured with immunoSEQ multiplex PCR; TCRdb has only the in-frame clones, and not every one. The table lists about 50,000 clones, approximately 86% of them singletons. The starting material was CD4+ or CD8+ T cells sorted from blood, obtained in a trial of the OX40 agonist ivuxolimab. These receptors originate from an adult with an advanced solid tumor such as melanoma, head and neck, liver or kidney cancer. Each CDR3 is given with its conserved first and last residue. A D gene is named only where the DNA matches it firmly. Some rows mark clone size as missing; the rest say once, few, many or name a class of expanded clone.

clone_size: -
d_call: TRBD1
j_call: TRBJ2-4
cdr3_length: 18
v_call: TRBV29-1
cdr3_nt: TGCAGCGTTGGTCCCGGCCAGGGGGCAGCTCTAGCCAAAAACATTCAGTACTTC
cdr3_aa: CSVGPGQGAALAKNIQYF

clone_size: -
d_call: -
j_call: TRBJ2-7
cdr3_length: 16
v_call: TRBV7-2
cdr3_nt: TGTGCCAGCAGCTTAGTAATAGGCTCCAGCTCCTACGAGCAGTACTTC
cdr3_aa: CASSLVIGSSSYEQYF

clone_size: -
d_call: -
j_call: TRBJ2-1
cdr3_length: 15
v_call: TRBV11-2
cdr3_nt: TGTGCCAGCAGCTTAGTCCGCAGATTGGACAATGAGCAGTTCTTC
cdr3_aa: CASSLVRRLDNEQFF

clone_size: few
d_call: -
j_call: TRBJ1-1
cdr3_length: 15
v_call: TRBV5-1
cdr3_nt: TGCGCCAGCAGCTTGATGGACAATCGGGACACTGAAGCTTTCTTT
cdr3_aa: CASSLMDNRDTEAFF

clone_size: few
d_call: -
j_call: TRBJ1-1
cdr3_length: 14
v_call: TRBV19
cdr3_nt: TGTGCCAGTAAACGGATAGAGGGAAACACTGAAGCTTTCTTT
cdr3_aa: CASKRIEGNTEAFF

clone_size: -
d_call: TRBD1
j_call: TRBJ2-7
cdr3_length: 18
v_call: TRBV7-3
cdr3_nt: TGTGCCAGCAGCCAAAGTAGGGGACAGGTTAAGCCCTCCTACGAGCAGTACTTC
cdr3_aa: CASSQSRGQVKPSYEQYF

clone_size: -
d_call: -
j_call: TRBJ1-2
cdr3_length: 19
v_call: TRBV6-1
cdr3_nt: TGTGCCAGCAGTGAAGCTCGCGGTAGGAGGGGGTTTCGGTACTATGGCTACACCTTC
cdr3_aa: CASSEARGRRGFRYYGYTF

clone_size: -
d_call: -
j_call: TRBJ2-6
cdr3_length: 15
v_call: TRBV18
cdr3_nt: TGTGCCAGCTCACCTGGGGTTGGTGGGGCCAACGTCCTGACTTTC
cdr3_aa: CASSPGVGGANVLTF

clone_size: -
d_call: -
j_call: TRBJ1-5
cdr3_length: 13
v_call: TRBV29-1
cdr3_nt: TGCAGCGTTGCCACTCATAGCAATCAGCCCCAGCATTTT
cdr3_aa: CSVATHSNQPQHF

clone_size: once
d_call: -
j_call: TRBJ2-7
cdr3_length: 14
v_call: TRBV27
cdr3_nt: TGTGCCAGCAGTTTAAATGGACAGCCATACGAGCAGTACTTC
cdr3_aa: CASSLNGQPYEQYF

clone_size: -
d_call: TRBD2
j_call: TRBJ2-1
cdr3_length: 15
v_call: TRBV19
cdr3_nt: TGTGCCAGTAGTACGACTAGCGGGACCTACAATGAGCAGTTCTTC
cdr3_aa: CASSTTSGTYNEQFF

clone_size: -
d_call: TRBD2
j_call: TRBJ2-7
cdr3_length: 20
v_call: TRBV4-2
cdr3_nt: TGTGCCAGCAGCCAAGATGGCGGGAGCCGAAAGCGGGGGGGCTCCTACGAGCAGTACTTC
cdr3_aa: CASSQDGGSRKRGGSYEQYF

clone_size: once
d_call: TRBD2
j_call: TRBJ2-2
cdr3_length: 15
v_call: TRBV5-1
cdr3_nt: TGCGCCAGCAGACCAAGCGGGAGGAACACCGGGGAGCTGTTTTTT
cdr3_aa: CASRPSGRNTGELFF

clone_size: -
d_call: TRBD1
j_call: TRBJ1-3
cdr3_length: 16
v_call: TRBV18
cdr3_nt: TGTGCCAGCTCACCCCCGGGGACAGCGGACATGGACACCATATATTTT
cdr3_aa: CASSPPGTADMDTIYF

clone_size: -
d_call: -
j_call: TRBJ2-1
cdr3_length: 14
v_call: TRBV6-4
cdr3_nt: TGTGCCAGCAGCCGGGACCACAGGGCGCGGGAGCAGTTCTTC
cdr3_aa: CASSRDHRAREQFF

clone_size: -
d_call: -
j_call: TRBJ1-2
cdr3_length: 13
v_call: TRBV27
cdr3_nt: TGTGCCAGCAGTTCCTACAGGGCCAATGGCTACACCTTC
cdr3_aa: CASSSYRANGYTF

clone_size: -
d_call: TRBD1
j_call: TRBJ2-7
cdr3_length: 13
v_call: TRBV10-3
cdr3_nt: TGTGCCATGGCCGGGACAGAAGACTACGAGCAGTACTTC
cdr3_aa: CAMAGTEDYEQYF

clone_size: -
d_call: -
j_call: TRBJ2-3
cdr3_length: 14
v_call: TRBV11-2
cdr3_nt: TGTGCCAGCACCCTTAGCGCCCCCGGGGGTACGCAGTATTTT
cdr3_aa: CASTLSAPGGTQYF

clone_size: once
d_call: -
j_call: TRBJ2-2
cdr3_length: 14
v_call: TRBV9
cdr3_nt: TGTGCCAGCGGCGACCCCCCGAACACCGGGGAGCTGTTTTTT
cdr3_aa: CASGDPPNTGELFF

clone_size: -
d_call: TRBD2
j_call: TRBJ2-1
cdr3_length: 16
v_call: TRBV4-2
cdr3_nt: TGTGCCAGCAGCCAAAGGACTAGCGGGGGCCGGAATGAGCAGTTCTTC
cdr3_aa: CASSQRTSGGRNEQFF

clone_size: -
d_call: -
j_call: TRBJ2-7
cdr3_length: 13
v_call: TRBV2
cdr3_nt: TGTGCCAGCAGTGACCGGACAGCGGACGAGCAGTACTTC
cdr3_aa: CASSDRTADEQYF

clone_size: -
d_call: -
j_call: TRBJ2-7
cdr3_length: 11
v_call: TRBV29-1
cdr3_nt: TGCAGCGTTGGGACCGCCTACGAGCAGTACTTC
cdr3_aa: CSVGTAYEQYF

clone_size: -
d_call: -
j_call: TRBJ2-2
cdr3_length: 15
v_call: TRBV5-1
cdr3_nt: TGCGCCAGCAGCTTGGGGACTACCTGGGCCGGGGAGCTGTTTTTT
cdr3_aa: CASSLGTTWAGELFF

clone_size: -
d_call: -
j_call: TRBJ2-5
cdr3_length: 15
v_call: TRBV29-1
cdr3_nt: TGCAGCGTGAGGCGAGGGGGCGGGAGGATAGAGACCCAGTACTTC
cdr3_aa: CSVRRGGGRIETQYF

clone_size: -
d_call: -
j_call: TRBJ1-3
cdr3_length: 15
v_call: TRBV19
cdr3_nt: TGTGCCAGTAGTACGGGACGGAGCTCTGGAAACACCATATATTTT
cdr3_aa: CASSTGRSSGNTIYF

clone_size: -
d_call: TRBD1
j_call: TRBJ2-3
cdr3_length: 17
v_call: TRBV4-1
cdr3_nt: TGCGCCAGCAGCCAACCTTCGCGGACAGGGGTCCCAGATACGCAGTATTTT
cdr3_aa: CASSQPSRTGVPDTQYF

clone_size: -
d_call: TRBD2
j_call: TRBJ2-2
cdr3_length: 16
v_call: TRBV7-2
cdr3_nt: TGTGCCAGCGCCCCTAGGGCGGGGGGGGACACCGGGGAGCTGTTTTTT
cdr3_aa: CASAPRAGGDTGELFF